These 10 T cell receptor beta chains were all obtained from the same sample, sequenced in a study of blood T cell repertoires in COVID-19. Data came from immunoSEQ multiplex PCR; TCRdb stores just in-frame clones and leaves some out. The table includes fewer than 450,000 clones, about nine tenths detected once. The sample taken for sequencing was peripheral blood. Receptors were obtained from a woman in her forties or fifties with COVID-19, enrolled during active disease.

CDR3 coding DNA: TGTGCCAGCAGCTTAGTGTGGGACACCTCCTACGAGCAGTACTTC. Protein product: CASSLVWDTSYEQYF. The chain carries TRBV11-2 and TRBJ2-7, with D possibly being TRBD1 (6 bases). In germline, CDR1 is SGHAT, CDR2 FQNNGV. The CDR3 runs to 15 residues. Trimming cost V 1 base and J 0 bases, with 10 bases left between them.

J is TRBJ2-1 and V is TRBV7-8; perhaps TRBD1 as D (6 bases). V lost 4 bases and J lost 10, with 14 bases in between. The CDR3 runs to 13 residues. The germline V gene encodes CDR1 SGHVS and CDR2 FQNEAQ. The CDR3 DNA reads TGTGCCAGCAGCTCTGGACAGTCATGGGAGCAGTTCTTC. Its translation is CASSSGQSWEQFF.

J is TRBJ2-7 and V is TRBV5-1, with 7 bases lining up with TRBD2. V gave up 4 bases and J gave up 5 bases; unmatched junction bases: 6. The CDR3 covers 13 residues. In germline, CDR1 is SGHRS, CDR2 YFSETQ. As DNA, the CDR3 is TGCGCCAGCAGCCTTCTAGCGGACAACGAGCAGTACTTC. It yields the protein CASSLLADNEQYF.

The V and J genes are TRBV6-6 and TRBJ2-7; 9 bases line up with TRBD1. Per germline, CDR1 MNHNY and CDR2 SVGAGI (reference sequence). CDR3 length: 15 residues. J gave up 2 bases and V 10 bases, and 12 bases lay outside the gene matches. CDR3 loop: CATIEPGQGTYEQYF. The CDR3 nucleotides read TGTGCCACCATAGAACCGGGACAGGGCACCTACGAGCAGTACTTC.

V usage is TRBV5-4 and J usage is TRBJ1-1; the D gene is possibly TRBD1 (5 bases). This CDR3 contains 14 residues. CDR1 and CDR2 from the germline V gene are SGHNT and YYREEE (reference sequence). Trimming removed 3 bases at V and 4 bases at J, with 13 bases between. The CDR3 DNA is TGTGCCAGCAGCTCCCGGGGAGGGGTCACTGAAGCTTTCTTT. Translating it yields CASSSRGGVTEAFF.

This chain connects TRBV29-1 to TRBJ1-2; D is unresolved. CDR3 length equals 14 residues. CDR1 is SQVTM, CDR2 ANQGSEA, per germline. With 4 bases removed from V and 8 bases from J, the gap between germline ends came to 20 bases. The CDR3 region is CSVGLETRSGGYTF. The CDR3 bases are TGCAGCGTTGGGCTGGAAACCCGCTCGGGGGGCTACACCTTC.

The chain couples TRBV6-6 to TRBJ1-1; D remains ambiguous. Germline lookup yields CDR1 MNHNY and CDR2 SVGAGI (reference sequence). The CDR3 contains 12 residues. Trimming stripped 2 bases from V and 6 bases from J, with 7 bases between. CDR3: CASSYGGPEAFF. CDR3 nucleotides: TGTGCCAGCAGTTACGGCGGGCCTGAAGCTTTCTTT.

This clone has just a few counts. V gene TRBV11-2 combines with J gene TRBJ2-7, with 12 bases matching TRBD2. The length of the CDR3 is 18 residues. The germline V gene encodes CDR1 SGHAT and CDR2 FQNNGV. Trimming took 2 bases from V and 2 from J; bases not matched to a gene: 10. The CDR3 region is CASSLNPTSGGRAYEQYF. The CDR3 DNA reads TGTGCCAGCAGCTTAAACCCGACTAGCGGGGGAAGGGCCTACGAGCAGTACTTC.

This clone has only one observation. V is TRBV30 and J is TRBJ1-5, with a tentative D call TRBD1 (6 bases). The germline CDR1 and CDR2 sequences are GTSNPN and SVGIG (reference sequence). The V and J ends lost 1 base and 4 bases respectively, with 8 bases between them. This CDR3 comprises 13 residues. The CDR3 loop reads CAWSAQGNQPQHF. CDR3 bases: TGTGCCTGGAGTGCCCAGGGGAATCAGCCCCAGCATTTT.

The rearrangement uses TRBV13 and TRBJ2-3; unclear D gene. Germline assignment: CDR1 PRHDT and CDR2 FYEKMQ (reference sequence). The CDR3 extends over 14 amino acids. V was shortened by 3 bases and J by 6 bases, with 13 bases between the two germline ends. CDR3 nucleotide sequence: TGTGCCAGCAGCTTCAAACCTTCCGGGGATACGCAGTATTTT. It specifies CASSFKPSGDTQYF. The variable domain in full, with the rest retrieved from reference TRBV13 and TRBJ2-3, is AAGVIQSPRHLIKEKRETATLKCYPIPRHDTVYWYQQGPGQDPQFLISFYEKMQSDKGSIPDRFSAQQFSDYHSELNMSSLELGDSALYFCASSFKPSGDTQYFGPGTRLTVL.